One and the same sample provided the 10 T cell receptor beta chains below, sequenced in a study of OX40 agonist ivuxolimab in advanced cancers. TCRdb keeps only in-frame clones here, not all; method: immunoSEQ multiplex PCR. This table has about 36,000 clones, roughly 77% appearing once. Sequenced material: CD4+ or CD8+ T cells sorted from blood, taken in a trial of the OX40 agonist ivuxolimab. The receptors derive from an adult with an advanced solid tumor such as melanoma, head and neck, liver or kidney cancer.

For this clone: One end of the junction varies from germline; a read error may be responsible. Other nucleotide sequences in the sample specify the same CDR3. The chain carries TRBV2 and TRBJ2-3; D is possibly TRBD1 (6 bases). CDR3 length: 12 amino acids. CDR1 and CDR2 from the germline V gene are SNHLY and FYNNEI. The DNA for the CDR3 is TGTGCCAGCAATACCCGGACAGATACACAGTATTTT. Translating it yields CASNTRTDTQYF.

The CDR3 DNA follows: TGTGCCAGTAGTATCCGACAGGGCCCTCTGCCCCAGCATTTT. It encodes CASSIRQGPLPQHF. The chain joins TRBV19 to TRBJ1-5; 7 bases are a match to TRBD1. Trimming at V came to 3 bases and at J to 9 bases, leaving 8 bases not matched to a gene. The CDR3 is 14 residues long. CDR1 LNHDA and CDR2 SQIVND come from the germline V gene (reference sequence).

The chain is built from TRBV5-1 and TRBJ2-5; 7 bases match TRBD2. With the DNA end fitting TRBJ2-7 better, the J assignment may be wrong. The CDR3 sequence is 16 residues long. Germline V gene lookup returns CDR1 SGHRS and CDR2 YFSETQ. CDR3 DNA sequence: TGCGCCAGCAGCTTCGAACGGGCGGGAGCCTCCTACGAGCAGTACTTC. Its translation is CASSFERAGASYEQYF.

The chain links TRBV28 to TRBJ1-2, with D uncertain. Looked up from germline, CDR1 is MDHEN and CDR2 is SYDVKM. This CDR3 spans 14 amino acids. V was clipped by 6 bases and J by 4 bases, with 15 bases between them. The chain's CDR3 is CASRDTALGYGYTF. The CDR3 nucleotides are TGTGCCAGCAGAGACACAGCCCTTGGCTATGGCTACACCTTC.

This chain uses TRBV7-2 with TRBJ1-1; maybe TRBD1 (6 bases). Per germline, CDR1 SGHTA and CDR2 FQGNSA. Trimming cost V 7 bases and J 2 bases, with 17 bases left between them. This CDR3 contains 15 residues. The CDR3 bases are TGTGCCAGCACCTCGGGGGGACAACCAAACACTGAAGCTTTCTTT. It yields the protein CASTSGGQPNTEAFF.

CDR3 region: CASRPQGATDIQYF. The CDR3 coding sequence is TGTGCCAGCAGACCTCAGGGGGCGACGGACATTCAGTACTTC. The chain joins TRBV6-5 to TRBJ2-4, with 8 positions matching TRBD1. V was clipped by 6 bases and J by 8 bases; unmatched bases: 9. The CDR3 contains 14 residues. The V gene's germline CDR1 is MNHEY and CDR2 SVGAGI.

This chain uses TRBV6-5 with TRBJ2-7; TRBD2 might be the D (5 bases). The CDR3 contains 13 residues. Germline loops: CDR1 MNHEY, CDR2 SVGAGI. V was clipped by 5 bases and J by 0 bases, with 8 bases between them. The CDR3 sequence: CASSQTTSYEQYF. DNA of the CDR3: TGTGCCAGCAGTCAGACTACCTCCTACGAGCAGTACTTC.

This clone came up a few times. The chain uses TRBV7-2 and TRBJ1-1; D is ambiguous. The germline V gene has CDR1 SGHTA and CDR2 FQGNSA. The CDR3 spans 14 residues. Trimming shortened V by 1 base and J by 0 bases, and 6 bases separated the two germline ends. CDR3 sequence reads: CASSLVGLNTEAFF. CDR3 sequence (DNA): TGTGCCAGCAGCTTAGTCGGCCTGAACACTGAAGCTTTCTTT.

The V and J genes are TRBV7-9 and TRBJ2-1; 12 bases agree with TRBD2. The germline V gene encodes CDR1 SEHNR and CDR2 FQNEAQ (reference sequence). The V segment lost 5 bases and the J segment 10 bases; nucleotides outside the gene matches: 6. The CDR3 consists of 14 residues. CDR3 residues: CASSQTSGSREQFF. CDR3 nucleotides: TGTGCCAGCAGCCAGACTAGCGGGAGTCGCGAGCAGTTCTTC. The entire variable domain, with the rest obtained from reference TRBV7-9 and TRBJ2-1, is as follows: DTGVSQNPRHKITKRGQNVTFRCDPISEHNRLYWYRQTLGQGPEFLTYFQNEAQLEKSRLLSDRFSAERPKGSFSTLEIQRTEQGDSAMYLCASSQTSGSREQFFGPGTRLTVL.

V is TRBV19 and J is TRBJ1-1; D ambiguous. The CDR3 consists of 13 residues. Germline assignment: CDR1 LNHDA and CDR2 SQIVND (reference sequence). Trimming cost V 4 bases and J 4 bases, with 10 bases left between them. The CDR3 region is CASSKAVGTEAFF. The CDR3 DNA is TGTGCCAGTAGTAAGGCCGTAGGCACTGAAGCTTTCTTT.